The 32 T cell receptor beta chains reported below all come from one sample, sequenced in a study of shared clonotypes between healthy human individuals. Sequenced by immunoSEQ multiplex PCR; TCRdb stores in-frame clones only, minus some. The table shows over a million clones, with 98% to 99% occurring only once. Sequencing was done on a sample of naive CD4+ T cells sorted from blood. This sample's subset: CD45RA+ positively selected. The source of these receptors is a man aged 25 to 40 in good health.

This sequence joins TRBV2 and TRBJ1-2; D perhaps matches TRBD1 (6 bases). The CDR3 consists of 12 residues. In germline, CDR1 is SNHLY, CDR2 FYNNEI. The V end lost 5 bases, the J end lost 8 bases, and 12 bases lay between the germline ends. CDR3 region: CASSFLGGGYTF. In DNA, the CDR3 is TGTGCCAGCAGTTTTTTAGGGGGAGGCTACACCTTC. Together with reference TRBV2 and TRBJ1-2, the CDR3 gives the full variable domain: EPEVTQTPSHQVTQMGQEVILRCVPISNHLYFYWYRQILGQKVEFLVSFYNNEISEKSEIFDDQFSVERPDGSNFTLKIRSTKLEDSAMYFCASSFLGGGYTFGSGTRLTVV.

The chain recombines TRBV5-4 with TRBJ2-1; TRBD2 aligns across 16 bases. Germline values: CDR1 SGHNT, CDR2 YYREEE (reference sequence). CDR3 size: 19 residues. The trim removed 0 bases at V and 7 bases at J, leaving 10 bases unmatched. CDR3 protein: CASSLAGLAGGKAGNEQFF. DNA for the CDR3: TGTGCCAGCAGCTTGGCGGGACTAGCGGGAGGGAAGGCTGGAAATGAGCAGTTCTTC.

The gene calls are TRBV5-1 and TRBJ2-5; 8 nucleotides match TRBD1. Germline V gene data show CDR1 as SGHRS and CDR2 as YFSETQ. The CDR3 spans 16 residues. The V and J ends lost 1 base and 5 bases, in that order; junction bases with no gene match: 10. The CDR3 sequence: CASSLRFRGLGETQYF. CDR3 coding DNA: TGCGCCAGCAGCTTGCGGTTCAGGGGGCTGGGGGAGACCCAGTACTTC.

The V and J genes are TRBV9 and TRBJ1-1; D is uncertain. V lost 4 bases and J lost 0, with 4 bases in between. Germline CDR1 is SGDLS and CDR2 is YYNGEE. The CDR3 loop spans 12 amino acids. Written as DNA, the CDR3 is TGTGCCAGCAGCCAGCTGAACACTGAAGCTTTCTTT. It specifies CASSQLNTEAFF.

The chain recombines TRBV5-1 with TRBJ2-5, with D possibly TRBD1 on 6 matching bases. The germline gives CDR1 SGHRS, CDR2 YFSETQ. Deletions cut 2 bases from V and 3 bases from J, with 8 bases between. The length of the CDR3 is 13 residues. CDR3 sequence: CASSFRTEETQYF. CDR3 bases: TGCGCCAGCAGCTTCCGGACAGAAGAGACCCAGTACTTC.

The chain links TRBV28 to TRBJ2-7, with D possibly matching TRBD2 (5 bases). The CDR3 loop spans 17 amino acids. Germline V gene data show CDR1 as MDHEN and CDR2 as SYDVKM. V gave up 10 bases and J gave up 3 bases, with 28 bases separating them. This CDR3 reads CAIRHSGGTGRNYEQYF. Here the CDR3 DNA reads TGTGCCATTAGGCATAGTGGCGGTACGGGAAGGAACTACGAGCAGTACTTC.

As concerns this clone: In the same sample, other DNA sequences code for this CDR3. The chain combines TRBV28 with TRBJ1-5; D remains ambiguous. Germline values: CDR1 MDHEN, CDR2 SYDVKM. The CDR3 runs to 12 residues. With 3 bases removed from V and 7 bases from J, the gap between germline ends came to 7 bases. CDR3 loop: CASSLVGQPQHF. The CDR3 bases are TGTGCCAGCAGTTTGGTCGGACAGCCCCAGCATTTT.

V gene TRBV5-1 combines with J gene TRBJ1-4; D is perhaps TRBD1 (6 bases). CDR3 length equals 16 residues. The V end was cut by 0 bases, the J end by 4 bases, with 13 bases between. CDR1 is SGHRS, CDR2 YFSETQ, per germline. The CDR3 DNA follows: TGCGCCAGCAGCTTGGATTACCAGGGGATTAATGAAAAACTGTTTTTT. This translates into CASSLDYQGINEKLFF.

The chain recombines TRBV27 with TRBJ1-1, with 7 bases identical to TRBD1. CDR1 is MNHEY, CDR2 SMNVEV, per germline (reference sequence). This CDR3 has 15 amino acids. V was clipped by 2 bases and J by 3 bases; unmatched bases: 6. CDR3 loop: CASSLDPGGDTEAFF. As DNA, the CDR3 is TGTGCCAGCAGTTTAGACCCAGGGGGGGACACTGAAGCTTTCTTT.

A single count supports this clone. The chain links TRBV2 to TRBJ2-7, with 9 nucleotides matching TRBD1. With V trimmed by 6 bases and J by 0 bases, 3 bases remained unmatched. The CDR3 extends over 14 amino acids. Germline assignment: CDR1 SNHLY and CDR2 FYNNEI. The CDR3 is CASREQGASYEQYF. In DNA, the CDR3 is TGTGCCAGCAGAGAACAGGGGGCCTCCTACGAGCAGTACTTC.

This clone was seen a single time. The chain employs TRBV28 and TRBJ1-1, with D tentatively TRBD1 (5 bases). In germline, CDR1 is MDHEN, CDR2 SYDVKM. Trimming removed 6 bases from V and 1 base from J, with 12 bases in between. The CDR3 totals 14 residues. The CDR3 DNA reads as TGTGCCAGCAGAGGTCAGGGTTCGAACACTGAAGCTTTCTTT. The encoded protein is CASRGQGSNTEAFF.

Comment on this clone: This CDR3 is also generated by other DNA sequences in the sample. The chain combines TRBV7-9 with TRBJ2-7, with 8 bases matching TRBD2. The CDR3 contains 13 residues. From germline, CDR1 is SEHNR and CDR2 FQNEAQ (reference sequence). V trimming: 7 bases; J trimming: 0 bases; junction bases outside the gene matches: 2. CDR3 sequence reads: CASTLAGSYEQYF. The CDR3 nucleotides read TGTGCCAGCACCCTAGCGGGCTCCTACGAGCAGTACTTC.

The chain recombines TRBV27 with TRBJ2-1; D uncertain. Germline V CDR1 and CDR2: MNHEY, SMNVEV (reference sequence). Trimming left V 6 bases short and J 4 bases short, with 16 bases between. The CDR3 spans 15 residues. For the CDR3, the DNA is TGTGCCAGCAGCCCCTCTAGAGAACGATACAATGAGCAGTTCTTC. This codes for CASSPSRERYNEQFF.

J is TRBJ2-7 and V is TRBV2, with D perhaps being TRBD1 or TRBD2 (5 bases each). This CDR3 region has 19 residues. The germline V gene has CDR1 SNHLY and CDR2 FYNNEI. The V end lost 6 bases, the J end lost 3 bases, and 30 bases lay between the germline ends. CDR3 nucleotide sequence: TGTGCCAGCAGCGGACCGGTTGACTCCGGAGGACAAGGACACTACGAGCAGTACTTC. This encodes CASSGPVDSGGQGHYEQYF.

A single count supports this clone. The CDR3 region is CSVAGLGNQPQHF. Here the CDR3 DNA reads TGCAGCGTTGCTGGTCTGGGCAATCAGCCCCAGCATTTT. The chain joins TRBV29-1 to TRBJ1-5, with D hard to call. Between the trimmed V and J ends, which lost 4 bases and 2 bases, there was a span of 9 bases. Germline CDR1 and CDR2: SQVTM and ANQGSEA. The CDR3 is 13 amino acids.

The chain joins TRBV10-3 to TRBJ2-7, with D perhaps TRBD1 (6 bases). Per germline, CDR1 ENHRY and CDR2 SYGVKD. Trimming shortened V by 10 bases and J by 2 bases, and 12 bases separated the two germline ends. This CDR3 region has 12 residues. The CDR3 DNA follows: TGTGCCACCACAGGGTCTACCTACGAGCAGTACTTC. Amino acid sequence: CATTGSTYEQYF.

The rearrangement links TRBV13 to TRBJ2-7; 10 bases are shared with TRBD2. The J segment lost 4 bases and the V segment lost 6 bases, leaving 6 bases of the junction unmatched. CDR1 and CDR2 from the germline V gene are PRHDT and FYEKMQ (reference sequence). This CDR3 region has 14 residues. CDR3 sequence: CASRRTSGSYEQYF. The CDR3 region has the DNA TGTGCCAGCAGACGGACTAGCGGATCTTACGAGCAGTACTTC.

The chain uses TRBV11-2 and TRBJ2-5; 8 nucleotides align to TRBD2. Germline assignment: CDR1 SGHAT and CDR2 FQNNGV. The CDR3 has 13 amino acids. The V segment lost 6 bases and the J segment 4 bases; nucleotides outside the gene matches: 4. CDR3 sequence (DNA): TGTGCCAGCAGTGTAGCGGGACGAGAGACCCAGTACTTC. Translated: CASSVAGRETQYF.

The CDR3 is CASSSRGDYNEQFF. CDR3 bases: TGTGCCAGTAGTTCCCGGGGGGATTACAATGAGCAGTTCTTC. The chain links TRBV19 to TRBJ2-1; TRBD2 agrees at 7 bases. The CDR3 is 14 residues long. The junction had 5 bases not matched to a gene; V was cut back by 5 bases and J by 4 bases. Per the germline V gene, CDR1 is LNHDA and CDR2 is SQIVND (reference sequence).

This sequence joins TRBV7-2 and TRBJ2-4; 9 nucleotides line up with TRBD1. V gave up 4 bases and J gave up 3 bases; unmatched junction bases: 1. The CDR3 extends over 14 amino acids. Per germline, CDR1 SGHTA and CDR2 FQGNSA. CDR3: CASSSGQGKNIQYF. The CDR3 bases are TGTGCCAGCAGCTCGGGACAGGGCAAAAACATTCAGTACTTC.

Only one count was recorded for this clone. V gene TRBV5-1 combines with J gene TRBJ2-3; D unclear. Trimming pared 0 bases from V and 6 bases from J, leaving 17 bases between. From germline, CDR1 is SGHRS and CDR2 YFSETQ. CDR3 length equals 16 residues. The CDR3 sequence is CASSLDGRSPRDTQYF. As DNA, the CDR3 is TGCGCCAGCAGCTTGGACGGTCGTTCCCCCAGGGATACGCAGTATTTT.

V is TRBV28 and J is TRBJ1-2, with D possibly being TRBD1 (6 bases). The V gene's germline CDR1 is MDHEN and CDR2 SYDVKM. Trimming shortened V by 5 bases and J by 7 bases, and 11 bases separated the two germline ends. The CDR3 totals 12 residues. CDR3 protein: CASSTGIFGYTF. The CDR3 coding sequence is TGTGCCAGCAGTACAGGGATTTTTGGCTACACCTTC.

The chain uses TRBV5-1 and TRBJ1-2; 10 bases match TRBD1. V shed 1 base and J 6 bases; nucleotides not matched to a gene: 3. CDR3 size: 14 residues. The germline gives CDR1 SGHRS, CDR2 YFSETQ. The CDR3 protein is CASSLLTGGDGYTF. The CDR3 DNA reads TGCGCCAGCAGCTTGCTGACAGGGGGCGATGGCTACACCTTC.

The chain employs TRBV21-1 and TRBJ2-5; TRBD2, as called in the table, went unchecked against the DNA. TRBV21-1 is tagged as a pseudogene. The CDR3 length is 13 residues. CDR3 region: CASSKALSGAQYF. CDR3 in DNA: TGTGCCAGCAGCAAAGCGCTTTCGGGAGCCCAGTACTTC.

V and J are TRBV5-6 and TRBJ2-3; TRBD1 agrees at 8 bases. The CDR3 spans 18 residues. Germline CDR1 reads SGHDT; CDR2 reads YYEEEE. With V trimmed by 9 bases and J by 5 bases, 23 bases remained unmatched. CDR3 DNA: TGTGCCACCACACTTTTCGGTTCCGGACAGGGTATGAAAGATACGCAGTATTTT. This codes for CATTLFGSGQGMKDTQYF.

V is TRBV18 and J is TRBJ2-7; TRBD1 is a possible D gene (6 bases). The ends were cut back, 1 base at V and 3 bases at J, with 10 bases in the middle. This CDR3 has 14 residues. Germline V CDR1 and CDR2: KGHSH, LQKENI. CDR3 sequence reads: CASSPRDIDYEQYF. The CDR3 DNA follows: TGTGCCAGCTCACCACGGGACATCGACTACGAGCAGTACTTC.

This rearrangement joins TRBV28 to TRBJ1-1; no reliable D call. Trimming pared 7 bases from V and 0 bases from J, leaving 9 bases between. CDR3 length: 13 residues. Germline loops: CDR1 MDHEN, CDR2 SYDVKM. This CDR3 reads CASISQLNTEAFF. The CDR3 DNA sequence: TGTGCCAGCATTTCACAGCTGAACACTGAAGCTTTCTTT.

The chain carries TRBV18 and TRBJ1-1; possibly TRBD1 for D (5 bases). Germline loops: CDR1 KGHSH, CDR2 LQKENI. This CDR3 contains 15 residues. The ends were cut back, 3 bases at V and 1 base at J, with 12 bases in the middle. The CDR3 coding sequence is TGTGCCAGCTCACCCAGGGCGGGTCCGAACACTGAAGCTTTCTTT. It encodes CASSPRAGPNTEAFF.

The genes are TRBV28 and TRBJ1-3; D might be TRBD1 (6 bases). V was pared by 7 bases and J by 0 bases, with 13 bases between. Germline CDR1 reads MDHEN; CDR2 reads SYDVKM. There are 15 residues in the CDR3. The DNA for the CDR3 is TGTGCCAGCACCGGACAGCGACGCTCTGGAAACACCATATATTTT. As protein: CASTGQRRSGNTIYF.

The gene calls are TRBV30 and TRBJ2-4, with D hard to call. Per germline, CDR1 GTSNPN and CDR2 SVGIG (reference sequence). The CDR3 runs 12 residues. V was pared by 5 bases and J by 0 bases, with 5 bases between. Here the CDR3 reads CAWDIAKNIQYF. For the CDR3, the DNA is TGTGCCTGGGACATAGCCAAAAACATTCAGTACTTC.

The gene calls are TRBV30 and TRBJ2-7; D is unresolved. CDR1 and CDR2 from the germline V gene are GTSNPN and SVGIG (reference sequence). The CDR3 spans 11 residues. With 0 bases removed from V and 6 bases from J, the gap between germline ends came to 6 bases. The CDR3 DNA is TGTGCCTGGAGTGTATTGTCCGAGCAGTACTTC. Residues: CAWSVLSEQYF.

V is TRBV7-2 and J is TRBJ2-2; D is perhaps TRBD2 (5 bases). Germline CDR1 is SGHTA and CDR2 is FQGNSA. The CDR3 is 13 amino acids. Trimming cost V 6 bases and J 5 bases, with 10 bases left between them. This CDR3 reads CASSWTVTGELFF. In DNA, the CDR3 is TGTGCCAGCAGTTGGACTGTGACCGGGGAGCTGTTTTTT.